The 24 T cell receptor beta chains given below trace back to one sample, sequenced in a study of cytomegalovirus exposure and HLA in healthy donors. PCR amplification relied on 60 Vbeta primers (plus 13 Jbeta primers). Using immunoSEQ multiplex PCR, the repertoire was profiled, and TCRdb retains in-frame clones only, with some absent. The table records 35,000 to 40,000 clones, 90% to 95% of them present only once. The sequenced sample consisted of PBMCs. All receptors come from a woman younger than 35 in good health and CMV-seronegative.

The chain recombines TRBV6-1 with TRBJ2-5; possible D gene TRBD2, 7 bases. Trimming took 6 bases from V and 5 from J, leaving 16 bases between them. Germline V gene data show CDR1 as MNHNS and CDR2 as SASEGT. The CDR3 has 14 residues. The CDR3 nucleotides read TGTGCCAGCAGCGGGGGGCTGGGTCGTGAGACCCAGTACTTC. Encoded protein: CASSGGLGRETQYF.

V is TRBV4-3 and J is TRBJ2-7; D may be TRBD2 (6 bases). The germline V and J ends were trimmed by 0 bases and 3 bases, with 6 bases remaining between them. This CDR3 comprises 13 residues. CDR1 and CDR2 from the germline V gene are LGHNA and YSLEER. In DNA, the CDR3 is TGCGCCAGCAGCCAAGAGGGGGGCTACGAGCAGTACTTC. Translating it yields CASSQEGGYEQYF.

The rearrangement links TRBV7-8 to TRBJ1-5, with D uncertain. V dropped 5 bases and J dropped 3 bases, with 14 bases sitting between them. The germline V gene has CDR1 SGHVS and CDR2 FQNEAQ. This CDR3 has 15 residues. The CDR3 sequence is CASSPNGGPNQPQHF. The DNA of the CDR3 is TGTGCCAGCAGCCCCAACGGAGGTCCCAATCAGCCCCAGCATTTT.

In DNA, the CDR3 is TGTGCCAGCAGTGAAGGGGCAGCTCACTCCTACGAGCAGTACTTC. Its translation: CASSEGAAHSYEQYF. The chain links TRBV6-1 to TRBJ2-7; no firm D call. The CDR3 is 15 residues long. In germline, CDR1 is MNHNS, CDR2 SASEGT. The V and J ends lost 1 base and 0 bases respectively, with 10 bases between them.

The sample holds one count of this clone. This chain links TRBV5-5 with TRBJ2-5, with D tentatively TRBD1 (6 bases). Trimming cost V 4 bases and J 4 bases, with 11 bases left between them. CDR3 length: 13 residues. Germline V gene data show CDR1 as SGHKS and CDR2 as YYEKEE (reference sequence). The CDR3 region has the DNA TGTGCCAGCAGCCGTAGCAGGGGAGAGACCCAGTACTTC. Translation gives CASSRSRGETQYF.

This chain links TRBV2 with TRBJ2-5; 11 bases are a match to TRBD2. The CDR3 covers 16 residues. The germline V gene encodes CDR1 SNHLY and CDR2 FYNNEI. V was clipped by 7 bases and J by 3 bases; unmatched bases: 10. The CDR3 sequence is CASIENWGLAEETQYF. CDR3 DNA: TGTGCCAGCATTGAGAATTGGGGACTAGCGGAAGAGACCCAGTACTTC.

This sequence joins TRBV28 and TRBJ2-5; the D gene is possibly TRBD1 (5 bases). TRBJ2-7 matches the DNA end more closely, so the J call is doubtful. This CDR3 spans 15 amino acids. From germline, CDR1 is MDHEN and CDR2 SYDVKM. CDR3 nucleotides: TGTGCCAGCAGTCCAAGGGGCCAAGCTCCTAACGAGCAGTACTTC. It codes for CASSPRGQAPNEQYF.

The V gene is TRBV19, the J gene TRBJ1-2; no clear D gene. V lost 3 bases and J 5 bases, leaving 13 bases between the germline ends. CDR3 length: 14 amino acids. Germline assignment: CDR1 LNHDA and CDR2 SQIVND (reference sequence). CDR3 sequence (DNA): TGTGCCAGTAGTATTGGCAGAAACGATTATGGCTACACCTTC. Translating it yields CASSIGRNDYGYTF.

The chain couples TRBV13 to TRBJ2-7, with TRBD2 identical over 16 bases. The V gene's germline CDR1 is PRHDT and CDR2 FYEKMQ (reference sequence). This CDR3 is 14 amino acids long. The CDR3 loop is CASSSGLAGGPEFV. DNA for the CDR3: TGTGCCAGCAGCTCGGGACTAGCGGGAGGGCCGGAGTTTGTC.

V usage is TRBV7-8 and J usage is TRBJ2-7; TRBD1 aligns across 7 bases. This CDR3 is built from 15 residues. Germline CDR1 is SGHVS and CDR2 is FQNEAQ. Losses at the gene ends were 4 bases for V and 6 bases for J; bases not matched to a gene: 12. CDR3 sequence: CASSSPGTEYLEQYF. In DNA form, the CDR3 reads TGTGCCAGCAGCTCCCCCGGGACAGAGTACCTCGAGCAGTACTTC.

The chain carries TRBV7-3 and TRBJ2-1; 14 nucleotides line up with TRBD2. Losses at the gene ends were 5 bases for V and 10 bases for J; bases not matched to a gene: 7. The CDR3 is 15 amino acids. Germline V CDR1 and CDR2: SGHTA, FQGTGA. In DNA form, the CDR3 reads TGTGCCAGCAGCAGCTCGGGACTAGCGGGAGAGGAGCAGTTCTTC. This gives the protein CASSSSGLAGEEQFF.

This clone occurred a few times. The chain couples TRBV15 to TRBJ1-3; TRBD1 might be the D (5 bases). V shed 5 bases and J shed 4 bases, with 18 bases lying between them. The germline gives CDR1 LNHNV, CDR2 YYDKDF (reference sequence). The CDR3 sequence is 16 residues long. The CDR3: CATSRQIGGEGNTIYF. The CDR3, as DNA: TGTGCCACCAGCCGGCAAATAGGAGGGGAGGGAAACACCATATATTTT.

V and J are TRBV6-5 and TRBJ2-3; maybe TRBD2 (6 bases). The CDR3 covers 16 residues. Between the trimmed V and J ends, which lost 3 bases and 1 base, there was a span of 14 bases. Looked up from germline, CDR1 is MNHEY and CDR2 is SVGAGI. The CDR3 bases are TGTGCCAGCAGTTATTCGTCGGAGGGCGGCACAGATACGCAGTATTTT. Translation: CASSYSSEGGTDTQYF.

This clone appeared a single time. The CDR3 region has the DNA TGTGCCAGCAGGGAGGGTTCTAGGTACGAGCAGTACTTC. Its protein product is CASREGSRYEQYF. The rearrangement links TRBV28 to TRBJ2-7, with D tentatively TRBD2 (6 bases). The length of the CDR3 is 13 residues. The V end was cut by 6 bases, the J end by 4 bases, with 13 bases between. Looked up from germline, CDR1 is MDHEN and CDR2 is SYDVKM.

This chain links TRBV5-1 with TRBJ1-2; D gene ambiguous. The germline gives CDR1 SGHRS, CDR2 YFSETQ. The CDR3 length is 17 residues. V was trimmed by 4 bases and J by 3 bases, leaving 22 bases between them. In DNA form, the CDR3 reads TGCGCCAGCAGCCCGACGTTTCGGGTGTTATTCGACTATGGCTACACCTTC. It codes for CASSPTFRVLFDYGYTF. Variable domain in full (rest from reference TRBV5-1 and TRBJ1-2): KAGVTQTPRYLIKTRGQQVTLSCSPISGHRSVSWYQQTPGQGLQFLFEYFSETQRNKGNFPGRFSGRQFSNSRSEMNVSTLELGDSALYLCASSPTFRVLFDYGYTFGSGTRLTVV.

The table lists this clone with a count of one. The chain links TRBV11-2 to TRBJ2-4, with D possibly being TRBD2 (6 bases). V was trimmed by 3 bases and J by 3 bases, leaving 18 bases between them. The V gene's germline CDR1 is SGHAT and CDR2 FQNNGV. This CDR3 comprises 17 residues. Here the CDR3 reads CASSLYLGLGGKNIQYF. The DNA of the CDR3 is TGTGCCAGCAGCTTGTATTTGGGGCTGGGGGGCAAAAACATTCAGTACTTC.

This clone has only one observation. For the CDR3, the DNA is TGTGCCAGCTCACCACTGTCGTCAGGGGACTACGAGCAGTACTTC. Amino acids: CASSPLSSGDYEQYF. This chain joins TRBV18 and TRBJ2-7; D is possibly TRBD1 (6 bases). V dropped 1 base and J dropped 3 bases, with 13 bases sitting between them. CDR3 length equals 15 residues. Looked up from germline, CDR1 is KGHSH and CDR2 is LQKENI. Full variable domain (rest looked up from reference TRBV18 and TRBJ2-7): NAGVMQNPRHLVRRRGQEARLRCSPMKGHSHVYWYRQLPEEGLKFMVYLQKENIIDESGMPKERFSAEFPKEGPSILRIQQVVRGDSAAYFCASSPLSSGDYEQYFGPGTRLTVT.

CDR3 residues: CASSQGARGFRTNEKLFF. DNA for the CDR3: TGCGCCAGCAGCCAAGGCGCGAGGGGGTTTAGGACTAATGAAAAACTGTTTTTT. The chain recombines TRBV4-3 with TRBJ1-4; D is perhaps TRBD1 (6 bases). Trimming stripped 1 base from V and 2 bases from J, with 17 bases between. Germline V lookup: CDR1 LGHNA, CDR2 YSLEER. This CDR3 comprises 18 residues.

The chain has TRBV28 and TRBJ2-3; weak D call: TRBD2 (5 bases). The V end was cut by 6 bases, the J end by 3 bases, with 19 bases between. This CDR3 region has 16 residues. Germline CDR1 is MDHEN and CDR2 is SYDVKM. This CDR3 reads CASSRLTGKPTDTQYF. For the CDR3, the DNA is TGTGCCAGCAGCCGCCTAACGGGAAAGCCGACAGATACGCAGTATTTT.

This chain connects TRBV18 to TRBJ2-2; D gene ambiguous. This CDR3 comprises 15 residues. V was pared by 2 bases and J by 2 bases, with 9 bases between. CDR1 is KGHSH and CDR2 is LQKENI in the germline V gene. CDR3 sequence (DNA): TGTGCCAGCTCACCAAGCAACTCAAACACCGGGGAGCTGTTTTTT. This codes for CASSPSNSNTGELFF.

CDR3 residues: CASSQGQGRAETQYF. The CDR3 DNA is TGTGCCAGCAGCCAAGGACAGGGGCGTGCAGAGACCCAGTACTTC. This chain joins TRBV7-9 and TRBJ2-5; 9 positions match TRBD1. In germline, CDR1 is SEHNR, CDR2 FQNEAQ (reference sequence). This CDR3 is 15 amino acids long. Trimming cost V 5 bases and J 4 bases; bases outside gene matches: 8.

This clone came up once. The gene calls are TRBV5-1 and TRBJ1-2, with D unresolved. V lost 0 bases, J lost 3 bases, and 12 bases lay in between. In germline, CDR1 is SGHRS, CDR2 YFSETQ. The CDR3 covers 15 residues. CDR3: CASSLDKSPYYGYTF. CDR3 nucleotide sequence: TGCGCCAGCAGCTTGGACAAGTCCCCCTACTATGGCTACACCTTC.

The chain joins TRBV2 to TRBJ2-7; 9 positions match TRBD1. This CDR3 region has 14 residues. CDR1 and CDR2 from the germline V gene are SNHLY and FYNNEI. Trimming took 8 bases from V and 6 from J; bases not matched to a gene: 11. The CDR3 loop is CASETRQGVSEQYF. The CDR3 region has the DNA TGTGCCAGCGAGACAAGACAGGGGGTGAGCGAGCAGTACTTC.

A remark on this clone: The junction differs from germline at one of its ends, possibly a read error. Other DNA sequences of this sample code for an identical CDR3. The J gene is TRBJ1-1, the V gene TRBV28, with unresolved D. CDR3 length equals 16 residues. Germline CDR1 is MDHEN and CDR2 is SYDVKM. CDR3 nucleotide sequence: TGTGCCAGCAGCTCGGGAAGCCCATTCATGAACACTGAAGCCTTCTTT. Translation: CASSSGSPFMNTEAFF.